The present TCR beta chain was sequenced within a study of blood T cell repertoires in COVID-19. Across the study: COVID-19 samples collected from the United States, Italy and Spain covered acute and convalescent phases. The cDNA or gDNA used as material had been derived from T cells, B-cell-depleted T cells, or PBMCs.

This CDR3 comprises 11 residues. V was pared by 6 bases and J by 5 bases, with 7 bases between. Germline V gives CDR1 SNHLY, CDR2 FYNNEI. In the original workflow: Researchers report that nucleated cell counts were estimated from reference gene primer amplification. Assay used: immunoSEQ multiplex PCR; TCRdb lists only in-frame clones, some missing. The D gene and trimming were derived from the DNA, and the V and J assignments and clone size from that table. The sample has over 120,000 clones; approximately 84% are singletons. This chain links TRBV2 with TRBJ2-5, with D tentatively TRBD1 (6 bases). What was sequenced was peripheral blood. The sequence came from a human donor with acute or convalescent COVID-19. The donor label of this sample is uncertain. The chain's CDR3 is CASRDSETQYF. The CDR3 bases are TGTGCCAGCAGGGACAGTGAGACCCAGTACTTC.